This record covers a single T cell receptor (beta chain). The CDR3 contains 14 residues. In germline, CDR1 is ENHRY, CDR2 SYGVKD. Trimming pared 7 bases from V and 4 bases from J, leaving 14 bases between. This specimen comes from a study of graft-versus-host responses after intestinal transplantation. Overall study: Each recipient received a multivisceral, liver-intestinal, or isolated intestinal graft. Study-wide results and limits: GvH clonotypes were identified within recipient marrow, with a subset emerging first in ileum or blood.

The protocol was immunoSEQ multiplex PCR, while the TCRdb copy is restricted to in-frame clones and leaves out a portion. The table lists approximately 22,000 clones, approximately 46% of them singletons. The chain links TRBV10-3 to TRBJ2-1; no clear D. The specimen was alloreactive CD4+ T cells from a mixed lymphocyte reaction culture, collected before intestinal transplant. This sample's subset: CFSE-low proliferating T cells sorted from approximately 6-day pre-transplant mixed lymphocyte reaction (GvH or HvG direction). The TCR originated in a human patient who received an intestinal transplant. The CDR3 sequence is CAITQATSYNEQFF. DNA for the CDR3: TGTGCCATCACCCAGGCTACCTCTTACAATGAGCAGTTCTTC.